Shown below are 8 T cell receptor beta chains from a single sample sequenced in a study of cytotoxic CD8 clonotypes in ibrutinib-treated CLL. TCRdb's table, derived via immunoSEQ multiplex PCR, lists solely in-frame clones and lacks some. The sample consists of under 300,000 clones, roughly four fifths of them appearing once. Material: PBMCs, obtained at disease progression, from a patient treated with ibrutinib. These receptors all stem from a human donor with chronic lymphocytic leukemia.

The chain employs TRBV10-3 and TRBJ1-2, with D possibly being TRBD1 (6 bases). This CDR3 has 13 amino acids. V was cut by 4 bases and J by 6 bases, with 12 bases left in between. The germline CDR1 and CDR2 sequences are ENHRY and SYGVKD. The CDR3 nucleotides read TGTGCCATCAGTGCCTCAACAGGGCATGGCTACACCTTC. Its protein product is CAISASTGHGYTF.

Notes on this clone: Other DNA sequences from this sample encode an identical CDR3 as well. V usage is TRBV11-2 and J usage is TRBJ2-1; 7 bases line up with TRBD1. The germline V gene encodes CDR1 SGHAT and CDR2 FQNNGV. With 3 bases clipped from V and 2 bases from J, the junction kept 4 bases outside the gene matches. CDR3 length: 15 amino acids. The CDR3 nucleotides are TGTGCCAGCAGCTTCAGGGACAGACCCTACAATGAGCAGTTCTTC. As protein: CASSFRDRPYNEQFF.

This clone was counted a few times. The V gene is TRBV7-9, the J gene TRBJ2-7, with D perhaps matching TRBD1 or TRBD2 (5 bases each). Germline loops: CDR1 SEHNR, CDR2 FQNEAQ (reference sequence). Trimming took off 2 bases at V and 5 bases at J, with 22 bases between the two ends. The CDR3 has 17 amino acids. The CDR3 loop reads CASSLSVLVGPRDEQYF. The CDR3 nucleotides are TGTGCCAGCAGCTTATCAGTTTTGGTGGGGCCGAGGGACGAGCAGTACTTC.

This chain uses TRBV25-1 with TRBJ2-3, with 11 bases fitting TRBD2. The CDR3 runs to 14 residues. Germline values: CDR1 MGHDK, CDR2 SYGVNS. V dropped 6 bases and J dropped 2; count of bases not matched to a gene: 1. CDR3 DNA sequence: TGTGCCAGCAGACTAGCGGGAGTCACAGATACGCAGTATTTT. Protein: CASRLAGVTDTQYF.

This clone was seen a few times. This chain joins TRBV28 and TRBJ2-7, with a tentative D call TRBD2 (6 bases). Germline values: CDR1 MDHEN, CDR2 SYDVKM. The ends were cut back, 9 bases at V and 6 bases at J, with 12 bases in the middle. The CDR3 totals 11 residues. In DNA, the CDR3 is TGTGCCAGTGGTGGGGGGACCGAGCAGTACTTC. Translated, it gives CASGGGTEQYF.

The J gene is TRBJ1-2, the V gene TRBV4-3; D gene ambiguous. V was shortened by 5 bases and J by 8 bases, with 27 bases between the two germline ends. The CDR3 loop spans 17 amino acids. Germline loops: CDR1 LGHNA, CDR2 YSLEER. CDR3: CASSFSKTRDGVRGYTF. CDR3 bases: TGCGCCAGCAGCTTTAGCAAGACCAGAGATGGGGTTCGCGGCTACACCTTC.

The CDR3 nucleotides read TGTGCCAGCAGCTCTAAGGGGGGACACGCCAAAAACATTCAGTACTTC. It specifies CASSSKGGHAKNIQYF. V usage is TRBV7-9 and J usage is TRBJ2-4; D is possibly TRBD1 or TRBD2 (6 bases each). The germline CDR1 and CDR2 sequences are SEHNR and FQNEAQ (reference sequence). The CDR3 runs 16 residues. V was cut by 4 bases and J by 1 base, with 14 bases left in between.

The chain employs TRBV4-1 and TRBJ1-2; D not certain. The V and J ends lost 1 base and 5 bases respectively, with 8 bases between them. The CDR3 spans 13 residues. Germline values: CDR1 MGHRA, CDR2 YSYEKL. The CDR3 reads CASSQASQYGYTF. The CDR3 DNA reads TGCGCCAGCAGCCAAGCAAGCCAGTATGGCTACACCTTC.